This T cell receptor beta chain was captured in a study of Ad26.COV2.S vaccination and SARS-CoV-2 variants. The CDR3 loop spans 15 amino acids. The V segment lost 2 bases and the J segment 1 base; nucleotides outside the gene matches: 0. CDR1 is MNHEY and CDR2 is SVGAGI in the germline V gene. Measured with immunoSEQ multiplex PCR; TCRdb has only the in-frame clones, and not every one. The repertoire holds about 97,000 clones, around 82% seen once, with 15% to 20% in the top ten. The source is a human donor who had recovered from COVID-19. Sequencing was performed on peripheral blood, taken after recovery from COVID-19. The V and J genes are TRBV6-5 and TRBJ2-3, with 10 positions matching TRBD1. CDR3 loop: CASSYGTGGTDTQYF. CDR3 DNA sequence: TGTGCCAGCAGTTACGGGACAGGGGGCACAGATACGCAGTATTTT.